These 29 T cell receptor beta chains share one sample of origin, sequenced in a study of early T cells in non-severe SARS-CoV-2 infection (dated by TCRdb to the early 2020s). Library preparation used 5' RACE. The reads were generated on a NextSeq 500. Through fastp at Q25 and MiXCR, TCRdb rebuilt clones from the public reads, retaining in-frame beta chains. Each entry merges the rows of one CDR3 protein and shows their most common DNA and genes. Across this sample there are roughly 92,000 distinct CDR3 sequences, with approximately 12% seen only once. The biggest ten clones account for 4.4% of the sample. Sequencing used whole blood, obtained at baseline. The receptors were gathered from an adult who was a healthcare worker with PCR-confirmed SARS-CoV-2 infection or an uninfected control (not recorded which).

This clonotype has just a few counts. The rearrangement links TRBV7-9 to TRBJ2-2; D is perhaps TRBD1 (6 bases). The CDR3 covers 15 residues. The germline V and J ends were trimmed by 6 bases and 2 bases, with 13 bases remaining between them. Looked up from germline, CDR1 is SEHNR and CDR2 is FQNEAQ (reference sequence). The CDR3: CASRWPGHNTGELFF. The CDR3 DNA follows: TGTGCCAGCAGATGGCCGGGACACAACACCGGGGAGCTGTTTTTT.

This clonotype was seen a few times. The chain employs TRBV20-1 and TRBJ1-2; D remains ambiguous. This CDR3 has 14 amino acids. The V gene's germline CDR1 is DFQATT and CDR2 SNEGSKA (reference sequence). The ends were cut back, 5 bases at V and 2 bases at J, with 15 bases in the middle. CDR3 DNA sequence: TGCAGTGCTCCTTTGGCCGGGCGGAACTATGGCTACACCTTC. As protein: CSAPLAGRNYGYTF.

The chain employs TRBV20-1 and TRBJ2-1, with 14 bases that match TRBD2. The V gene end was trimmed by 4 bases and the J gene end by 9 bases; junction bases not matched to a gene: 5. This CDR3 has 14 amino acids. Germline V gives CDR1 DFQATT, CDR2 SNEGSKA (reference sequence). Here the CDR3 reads CSATGLAGGGEQFF. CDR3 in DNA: TGCAGTGCTACTGGACTAGCGGGAGGCGGTGAGCAGTTCTTC.

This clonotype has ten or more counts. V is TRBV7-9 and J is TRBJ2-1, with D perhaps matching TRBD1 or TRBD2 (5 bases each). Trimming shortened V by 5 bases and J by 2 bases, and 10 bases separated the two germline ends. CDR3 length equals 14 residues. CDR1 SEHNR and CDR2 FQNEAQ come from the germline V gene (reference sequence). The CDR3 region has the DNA TGTGCCAGCAGCCCCAGGGACGCCTACAATGAGCAGTTCTTC. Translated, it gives CASSPRDAYNEQFF.

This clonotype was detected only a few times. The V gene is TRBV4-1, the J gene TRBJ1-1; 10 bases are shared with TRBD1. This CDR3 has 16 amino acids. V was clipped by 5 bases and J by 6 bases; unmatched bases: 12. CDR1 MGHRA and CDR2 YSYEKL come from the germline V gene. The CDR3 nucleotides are TGCGCCAGCAGCAAAGGGGGACAGGGGTTCCCCTCTGAAGCTTTCTTT. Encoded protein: CASSKGGQGFPSEAFF.

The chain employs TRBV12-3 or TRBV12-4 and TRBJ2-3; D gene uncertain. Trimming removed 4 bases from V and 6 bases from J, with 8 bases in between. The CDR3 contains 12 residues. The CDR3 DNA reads TGTGCCAGCAGTTCCACTCGGGATACGCAGTATTTT. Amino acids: CASSSTRDTQYF.

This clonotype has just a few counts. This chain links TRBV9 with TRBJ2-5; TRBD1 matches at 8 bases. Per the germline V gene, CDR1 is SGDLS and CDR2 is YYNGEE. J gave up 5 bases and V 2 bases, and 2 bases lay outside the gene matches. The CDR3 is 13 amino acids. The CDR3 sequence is CASSVRGLETQYF. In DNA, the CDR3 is TGTGCCAGCAGCGTCAGGGGGCTTGAGACCCAGTACTTC.

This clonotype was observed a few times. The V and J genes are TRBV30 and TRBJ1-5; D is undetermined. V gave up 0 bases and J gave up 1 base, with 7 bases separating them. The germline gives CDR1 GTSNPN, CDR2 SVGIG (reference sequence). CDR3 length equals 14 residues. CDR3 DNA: TGTGCCTGGAGTGTAGGACGGAGCAATCAGCCCCAGCATTTT. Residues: CAWSVGRSNQPQHF.

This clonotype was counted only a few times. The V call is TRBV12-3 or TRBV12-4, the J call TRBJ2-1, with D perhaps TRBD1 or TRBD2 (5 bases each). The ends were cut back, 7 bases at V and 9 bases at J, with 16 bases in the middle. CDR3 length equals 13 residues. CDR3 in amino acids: CASKGPGIGEQFF. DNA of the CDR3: TGTGCCAGCAAGGGGCCCGGGATTGGTGAGCAGTTCTTC.

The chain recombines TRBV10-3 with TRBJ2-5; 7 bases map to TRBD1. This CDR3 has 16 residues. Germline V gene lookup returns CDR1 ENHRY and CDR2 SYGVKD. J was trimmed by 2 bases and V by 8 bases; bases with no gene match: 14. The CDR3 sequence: CAIGISLTGQQETQYF. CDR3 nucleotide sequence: TGTGCCATCGGGATCTCTTTGACAGGGCAACAAGAGACCCAGTACTTC.

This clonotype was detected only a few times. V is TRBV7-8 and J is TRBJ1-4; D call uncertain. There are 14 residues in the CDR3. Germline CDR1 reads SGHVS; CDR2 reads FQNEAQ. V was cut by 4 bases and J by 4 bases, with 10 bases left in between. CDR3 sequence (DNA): TGTGCCAGCAGCTCAGGACGGCTTAATGAAAAACTGTTTTTT. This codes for CASSSGRLNEKLFF.

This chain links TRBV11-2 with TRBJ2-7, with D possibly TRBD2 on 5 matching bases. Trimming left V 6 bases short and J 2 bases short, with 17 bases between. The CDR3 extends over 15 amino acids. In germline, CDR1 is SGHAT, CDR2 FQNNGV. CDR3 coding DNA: TGTGCCAGCAGGTCCCACGGGGTTACGACCTACGAGCAGTACTTC. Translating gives CASRSHGVTTYEQYF.

This chain's CDR3 is CSAIRGETQYF. The CDR3 bases are TGCAGTGCTATAAGGGGAGAGACCCAGTACTTC. This chain joins TRBV20-1 and TRBJ2-5, with D perhaps matching TRBD1 (5 bases). Trimming took 4 bases from V and 4 from J, leaving 7 bases between them. Germline V gives CDR1 DFQATT, CDR2 SNEGSKA (reference sequence). The CDR3 has 11 residues.

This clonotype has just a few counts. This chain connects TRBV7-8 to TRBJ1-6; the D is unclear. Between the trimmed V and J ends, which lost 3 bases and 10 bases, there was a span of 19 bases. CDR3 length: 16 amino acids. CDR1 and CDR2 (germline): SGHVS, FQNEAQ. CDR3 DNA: TGTGCCAGCAGCTTTAGCGGATTCTCGGTCGACTCACCCCTCCACTTT. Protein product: CASSFSGFSVDSPLHF.

The CDR3 DNA follows: TGTGCCATCAGTGAGGTCCTCAATCAGCCCCAGCATTTT. Protein sequence: CAISEVLNQPQHF. The chain joins TRBV10-3 to TRBJ1-5; D gene unclear. This CDR3 region has 13 residues. V dropped 2 bases and J dropped 3 bases, with 5 bases sitting between them. Germline V lookup: CDR1 ENHRY, CDR2 SYGVKD.

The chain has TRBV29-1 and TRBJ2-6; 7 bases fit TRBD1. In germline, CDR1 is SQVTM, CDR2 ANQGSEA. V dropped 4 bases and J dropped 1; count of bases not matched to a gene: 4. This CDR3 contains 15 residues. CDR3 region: CSVAGQRSGANVLTF. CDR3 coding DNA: TGCAGCGTTGCGGGACAGAGATCTGGGGCCAACGTCCTGACTTTC.

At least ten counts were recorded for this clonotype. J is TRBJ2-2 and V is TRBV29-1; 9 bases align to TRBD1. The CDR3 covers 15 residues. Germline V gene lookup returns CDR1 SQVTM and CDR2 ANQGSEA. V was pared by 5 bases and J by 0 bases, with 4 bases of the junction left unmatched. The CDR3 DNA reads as TGCAGCGTTCTGGGACAGGGAACGAACACCGGGGAGCTGTTTTTT. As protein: CSVLGQGTNTGELFF.

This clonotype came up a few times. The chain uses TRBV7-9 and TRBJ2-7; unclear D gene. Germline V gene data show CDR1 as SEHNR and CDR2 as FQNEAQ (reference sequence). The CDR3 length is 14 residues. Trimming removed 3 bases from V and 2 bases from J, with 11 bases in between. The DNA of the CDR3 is TGTGCCAGCAGCTTCAGCCCTAAAGCCTACGAGCAGTACTTC. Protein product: CASSFSPKAYEQYF.

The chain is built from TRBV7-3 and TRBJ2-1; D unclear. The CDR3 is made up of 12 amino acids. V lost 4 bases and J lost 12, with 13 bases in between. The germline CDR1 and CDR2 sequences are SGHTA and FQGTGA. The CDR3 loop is CASSSDRGPQFF. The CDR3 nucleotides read TGTGCCAGCAGCTCAGACCGCGGCCCGCAGTTCTTC.

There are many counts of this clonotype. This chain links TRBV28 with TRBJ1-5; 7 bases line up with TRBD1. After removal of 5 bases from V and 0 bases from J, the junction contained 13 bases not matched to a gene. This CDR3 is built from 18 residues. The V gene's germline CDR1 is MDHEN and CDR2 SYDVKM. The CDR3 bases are TGTGCCAGCAGTATCCCTTTGCCAGGGGGTTATAGCAATCAGCCCCAGCATTTT. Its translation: CASSIPLPGGYSNQPQHF. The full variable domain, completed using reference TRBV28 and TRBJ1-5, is DVKVTQSSRYLVKRTGEKVFLECVQDMDHENMFWYRQDPGLGLRLIYFSYDVKMKEKGDIPEGYSVSREKKERFSLILESASTNQTSMYLCASSIPLPGGYSNQPQHFGDGTRLSIL.

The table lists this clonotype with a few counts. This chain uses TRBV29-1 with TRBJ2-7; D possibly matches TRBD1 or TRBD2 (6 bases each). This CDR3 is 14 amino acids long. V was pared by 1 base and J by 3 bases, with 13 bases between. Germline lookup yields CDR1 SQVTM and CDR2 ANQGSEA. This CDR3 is CSVEGVGGFYEQYF. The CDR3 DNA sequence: TGCAGCGTTGAAGGCGTAGGGGGGTTCTACGAGCAGTACTTC.

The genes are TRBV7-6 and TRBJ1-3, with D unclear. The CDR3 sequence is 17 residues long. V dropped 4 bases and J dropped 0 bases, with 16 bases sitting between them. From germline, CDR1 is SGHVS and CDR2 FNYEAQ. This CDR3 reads CASSSRLPSDSGNTIYF. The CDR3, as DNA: TGTGCCAGCAGCTCTCGACTCCCCAGCGACTCTGGAAACACCATATATTTT.

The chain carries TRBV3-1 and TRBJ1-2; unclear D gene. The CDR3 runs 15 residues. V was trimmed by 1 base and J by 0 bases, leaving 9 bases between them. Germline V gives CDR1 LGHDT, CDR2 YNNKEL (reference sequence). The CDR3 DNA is TGTGCCAGCAGCCAAGTCAAGGGCGCTAACTATGGCTACACCTTC. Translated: CASSQVKGANYGYTF.

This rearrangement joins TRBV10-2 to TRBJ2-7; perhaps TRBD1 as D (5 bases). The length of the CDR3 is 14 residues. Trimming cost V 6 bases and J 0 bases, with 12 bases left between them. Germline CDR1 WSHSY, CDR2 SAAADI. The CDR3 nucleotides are TGCGCCAGCAGCGTGGACACCAACTCCTACGAGCAGTACTTC. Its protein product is CASSVDTNSYEQYF.

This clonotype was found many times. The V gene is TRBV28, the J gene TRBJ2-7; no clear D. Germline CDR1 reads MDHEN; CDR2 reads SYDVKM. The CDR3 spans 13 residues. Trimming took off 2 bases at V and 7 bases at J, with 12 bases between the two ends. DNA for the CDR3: TGTGCCAGCAGTTTACGCCCCTTAGGAGAGCAGTACTTC. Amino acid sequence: CASSLRPLGEQYF.

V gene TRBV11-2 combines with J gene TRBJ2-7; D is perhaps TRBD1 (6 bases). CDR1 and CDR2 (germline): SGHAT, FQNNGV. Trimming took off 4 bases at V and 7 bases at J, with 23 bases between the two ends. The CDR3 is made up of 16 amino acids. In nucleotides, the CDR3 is TGTGCCAGCAGCTCCCTCCGGGACATGGACCGGTTGGAGCAGTACTTC. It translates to CASSSLRDMDRLEQYF.

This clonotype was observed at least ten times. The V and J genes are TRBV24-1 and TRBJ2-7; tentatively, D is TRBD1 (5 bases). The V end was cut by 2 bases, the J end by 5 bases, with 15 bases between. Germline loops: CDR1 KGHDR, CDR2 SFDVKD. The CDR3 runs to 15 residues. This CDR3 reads CATSDSNQGAHEQYF. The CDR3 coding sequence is TGTGCCACCAGTGATTCCAATCAGGGTGCCCACGAGCAGTACTTC.

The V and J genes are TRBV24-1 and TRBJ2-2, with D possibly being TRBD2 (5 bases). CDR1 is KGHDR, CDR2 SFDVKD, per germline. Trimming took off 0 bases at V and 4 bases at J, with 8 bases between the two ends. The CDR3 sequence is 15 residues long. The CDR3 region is CATSDLRGGTGELFF. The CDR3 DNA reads TGTGCCACCAGTGATTTGCGCGGAGGCACCGGGGAGCTGTTTTTT.

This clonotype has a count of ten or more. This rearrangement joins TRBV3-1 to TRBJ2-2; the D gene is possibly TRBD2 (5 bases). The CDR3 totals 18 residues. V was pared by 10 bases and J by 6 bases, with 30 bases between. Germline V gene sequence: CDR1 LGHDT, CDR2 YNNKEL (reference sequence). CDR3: CANSGSGPRLPRPGELFF. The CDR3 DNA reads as TGTGCCAACTCGGGAAGTGGGCCCCGACTACCCCGGCCCGGGGAGCTGTTTTTT.